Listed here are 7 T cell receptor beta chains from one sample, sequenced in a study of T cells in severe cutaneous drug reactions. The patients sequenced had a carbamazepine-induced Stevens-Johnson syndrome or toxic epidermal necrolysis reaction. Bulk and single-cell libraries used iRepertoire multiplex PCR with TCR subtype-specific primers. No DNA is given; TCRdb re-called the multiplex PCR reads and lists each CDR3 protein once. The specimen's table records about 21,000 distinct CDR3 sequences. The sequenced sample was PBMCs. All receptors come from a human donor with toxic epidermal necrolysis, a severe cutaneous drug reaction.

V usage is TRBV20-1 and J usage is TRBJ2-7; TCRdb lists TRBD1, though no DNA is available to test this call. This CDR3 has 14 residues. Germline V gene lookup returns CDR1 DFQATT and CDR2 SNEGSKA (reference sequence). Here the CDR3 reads CSASRTGPPYEQYF.

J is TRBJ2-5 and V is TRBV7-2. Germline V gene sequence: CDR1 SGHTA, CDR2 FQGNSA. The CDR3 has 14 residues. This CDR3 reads CASSLEAVQETQYF.

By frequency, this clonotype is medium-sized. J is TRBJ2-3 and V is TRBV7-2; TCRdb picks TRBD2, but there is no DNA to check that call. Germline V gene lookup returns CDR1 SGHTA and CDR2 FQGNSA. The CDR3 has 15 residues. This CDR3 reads CASSFRRASTDTQYF. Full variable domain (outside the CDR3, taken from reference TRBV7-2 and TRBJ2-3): GAGVSQSPSNKVTEKGKDVELRCDPISGHTALYWYRQSLGQGLEFLIYFQGNSAPDKSGLPSDRFSAERTGGSVSTLTIQRTQQEDSAVYLCASSFRRASTDTQYFGPGTRLTVL.

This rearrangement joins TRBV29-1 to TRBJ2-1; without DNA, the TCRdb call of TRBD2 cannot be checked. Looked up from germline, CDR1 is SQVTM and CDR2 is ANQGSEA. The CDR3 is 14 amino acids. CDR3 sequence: CSALKGSSYNEQFF.

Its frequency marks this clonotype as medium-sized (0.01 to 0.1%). The chain's CDR3 is CAWGAGSYNEQFF. The J gene is TRBJ2-1, the V gene TRBV30; the D gene TCRdb calls, TRBD1, cannot be checked with no DNA. The CDR3 is made up of 13 amino acids. Germline values: CDR1 GTSNPN, CDR2 SVGIG (reference sequence). The variable domain in full, with the rest retrieved from reference TRBV30 and TRBJ2-1, is SQTIHQWPATLVQPVGSPLSLECTVEGTSNPNLYWYRQAAGRGLQLLFYSVGIGQISSEVPQNLSASRPQDRQFILSSKKLLLSDSGFYLCAWGAGSYNEQFFGPGTRLTVL.

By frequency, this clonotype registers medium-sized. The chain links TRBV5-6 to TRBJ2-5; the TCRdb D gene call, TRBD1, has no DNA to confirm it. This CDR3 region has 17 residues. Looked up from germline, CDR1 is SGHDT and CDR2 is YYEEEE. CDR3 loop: CASSWEGQGLNQETQYF.

CDR3 region: CASSDYSGTGASIGEKLFF. V usage is TRBV3-1 and J usage is TRBJ1-4; absent DNA, TCRdb's TRBD1 call cannot be checked. The CDR3 is made up of 19 amino acids. The germline gives CDR1 LGHDT, CDR2 YNNKEL (reference sequence).